Presented here are 22 T cell receptor beta chains from one specimen sequenced in a study of HIV-infected children after antiretroviral therapy interruption. Treatment specified: PENTA 11 planned treatment interruption arm or continuous ART arm. A 3' RACE protocol on RNA, with unique molecular identifiers, produced the TCR library. TCRdb reanalysed the 3' RACE reads using MiXCR and keeps one entry per CDR3 protein. This repertoire shows around 40,000 distinct CDR3 sequences, about 7% found once; its top ten account for more than 0.75%. This sample comprised CD45RA+ CD4+ T cells from PBMCs, pooled from several time points, obtained from a donor given antiretroviral therapy, either interrupted or continuous. Sample subset: naive CD4+ CD45RA+ CD45RO- T cells. The origin of the receptors is a pool of human donors with HIV.

V and J are TRBV6-5 and TRBJ1-3; D not certain. There are 15 residues in the CDR3. Germline values: CDR1 MNHEY, CDR2 SVGAGI. V lost 1 base and J 0 bases, leaving 7 bases between the germline ends. CDR3 nucleotides: TGTGCCAGCAGTTACTTCCGGAACTCTGGAAACACCATATATTTT. Translated, it gives CASSYFRNSGNTIYF.

This clonotype was counted many times. Here the CDR3 reads CASSSLAGGYNEQFF. Here the CDR3 DNA reads TGTGCCAGCAGCTCTCTAGCGGGAGGGTACAATGAGCAGTTCTTC. The rearrangement uses TRBV7-2 and TRBJ2-1; 12 nucleotides align to TRBD2. There are 15 residues in the CDR3. J lost 4 bases, V lost 4 bases, and 2 bases had no gene match. Germline values: CDR1 SGHTA, CDR2 FQGNSA.

In its sample, this clonotype was seen many times. Germline is not matched at one junction end, which may reflect a read error. This sequence joins TRBV19 and TRBJ2-4; TRBD1 is a possible D gene (5 bases). Germline V gene sequence: CDR1 LNHDA, CDR2 SQIVND (reference sequence). The length of the CDR3 is 13 residues. This chain's CDR3 is CASSIDSQNTLYF. CDR3 nucleotides: TGTGCCAGCAGTATCGACAGTCAAAACACCTTGTACTTT.

This clonotype was detected ten times or more. The chain combines TRBV7-2 with TRBJ2-7, with D unresolved. CDR1 is SGHTA and CDR2 is FQGNSA in the germline V gene. CDR3 length: 13 amino acids. Trimming removed 0 bases from V and 4 bases from J, with 7 bases in between. CDR3 DNA: TGTGCCAGCAGCTTAGCGCAAGGGTACGAGCAGTACTTC. Amino acids: CASSLAQGYEQYF. The complete variable domain, with remaining parts taken from reference TRBV7-2 and TRBJ2-7, reads GAGVSQSPSNKVTEKGKDVELRCDPISGHTALYWYRQSLGQGLEFLIYFQGNSAPDKSGLPSDRFSAERTGGSVSTLTIQRTQQEDSAVYLCASSLAQGYEQYFGPGTRLTVT.

This clonotype was observed at least ten times. The chain uses TRBV29-1 and TRBJ1-1, with D tentatively TRBD1 (5 bases). Trimming shortened V by 3 bases and J by 4 bases, and 15 bases separated the two germline ends. The CDR3 has 14 residues. Germline CDR1 and CDR2: SQVTM and ANQGSEA. CDR3 loop: CSVENPGRRTEAFF. The DNA of the CDR3 is TGCAGCGTTGAGAACCCAGGGAGGCGCACTGAAGCTTTCTTT.

This clonotype came up many times. The V and J genes are TRBV20-1 and TRBJ1-2; D may be TRBD1 (6 bases). Per germline, CDR1 DFQATT and CDR2 SNEGSKA (reference sequence). The V end lost 7 bases, the J end lost 4 bases, and 13 bases lay between the germline ends. The CDR3 length is 12 residues. CDR3 protein: CSVTQGPYGYTF. CDR3 DNA: TGCAGTGTCACCCAGGGGCCCTATGGCTACACCTTC.

In the case of this clonotype: At one boundary the junction diverges from the germline segment, which might be a read error. The chain is built from TRBV28 and TRBJ2-3; 7 bases agree with TRBD2. The CDR3 runs to 14 residues. Germline V gene data show CDR1 as MDHEN and CDR2 as SYDVKM. CDR3 coding DNA: TGTGCTAGCAGTTTGAGGACTAGTGCAGAAACGCTGTATTTT. Its protein is CASSLRTSAETLYF.

This clonotype was observed at least ten times. The chain couples TRBV28 to TRBJ1-4; 10 nucleotides align to TRBD1. V shed 6 bases and J 6 bases; nucleotides not matched to a gene: 7. The CDR3 consists of 15 residues. CDR1 is MDHEN and CDR2 is SYDVKM in the germline V gene. The CDR3 loop reads CASRYHGTGDEKLFF. DNA of the CDR3: TGTGCCAGCAGATACCACGGGACAGGGGATGAAAAACTGTTTTTT.

The V call is TRBV3-1, the J call TRBJ1-1; 9 bases are a match to TRBD1. The V and J ends lost 2 bases and 4 bases, in that order; junction bases with no gene match: 11. This CDR3 spans 17 amino acids. CDR1 LGHDT and CDR2 YNNKEL come from the germline V gene (reference sequence). This CDR3 reads CASSQRDRVLKGTEAFF. The CDR3 DNA reads TGTGCCAGCAGCCAACGGGACAGGGTTTTAAAGGGCACTGAAGCTTTCTTT.

There are many counts of this clonotype. The chain joins TRBV28 to TRBJ1-2, with 7 bases aligning to TRBD1. Germline V gene data show CDR1 as MDHEN and CDR2 as SYDVKM. The CDR3 spans 13 residues. The trim removed 5 bases at V and 5 bases at J, leaving 5 bases unmatched. The CDR3 loop is CASSAGTVYGYTF. Here the CDR3 DNA reads TGTGCCAGCAGTGCCGGGACAGTATATGGCTACACCTTC.

V usage is TRBV4-3 and J usage is TRBJ2-1; D assignment may be TRBD1 or TRBD2 (6 bases each). CDR1 and CDR2 from the germline V gene are LGHNA and YSLEER. The CDR3 has 16 residues. V dropped 0 bases and J dropped 0 bases, with 9 bases sitting between them. This chain's CDR3 is CASSQDRGHSYNEQFF. Here the CDR3 DNA reads TGCGCCAGCAGCCAAGATCGGGGGCACTCCTACAATGAGCAGTTCTTC.

This clonotype was seen ten or more times. The chain employs TRBV5-6 and TRBJ1-4; TRBD1 aligns across 9 bases. V was pared by 1 base and J by 7 bases, with 14 bases of the junction left unmatched. This CDR3 is 18 amino acids long. Germline lookup yields CDR1 SGHDT and CDR2 YYEEEE. The CDR3 DNA reads as TGTGCCAGCAGCTTGAGTTGGAAACAGGGGGCAGGAGGTGAAAAACTGTTTTTT. It translates to CASSLSWKQGAGGEKLFF.

In its sample, this clonotype was seen many times. V gene TRBV29-1 combines with J gene TRBJ1-4; D is unclear. This CDR3 spans 12 amino acids. From germline, CDR1 is SQVTM and CDR2 ANQGSEA. Trimming removed 4 bases at V and 8 bases at J, with 11 bases between. CDR3 in DNA: TGCAGCGTTGGCCCAGAACCCGAAAAACTGTTTTTT. Amino acids: CSVGPEPEKLFF.

Ten or more counts support this clonotype. The chain is built from TRBV7-2 and TRBJ2-3; D not certain. Germline V gene lookup returns CDR1 SGHTA and CDR2 FQGNSA. The CDR3 length is 15 residues. V lost 1 base to trimming and J lost 6 bases, with 14 bases between them. The DNA of the CDR3 is TGTGCCAGCAGCTTAGTACGTTGGAGATTGGATACGCAGTATTTT. Encoded protein: CASSLVRWRLDTQYF.

This clonotype was counted ten times or more. J is TRBJ2-7 and V is TRBV6-1; D is ambiguous. Looked up from germline, CDR1 is MNHNS and CDR2 is SASEGT. With 5 bases removed from V and 2 bases from J, the gap between germline ends came to 13 bases. The CDR3 contains 14 residues. CDR3 residues: CASSFIFGTYEQYF. The CDR3 coding sequence is TGTGCCAGCAGTTTCATCTTCGGCACCTACGAGCAGTACTTC.

In this sample, this clonotype turned up many times. The genes are TRBV20-1 and TRBJ2-3; unclear D gene. Germline-derived CDR1 and CDR2 are DFQATT and SNEGSKA (reference sequence). CDR3 length: 14 residues. Trimming cost V 2 bases and J 3 bases, with 12 bases left between them. CDR3 DNA: TGCAGTGCTAGACTCGCAGGAAAGACAGATACGCAGTATTTT. It translates to CSARLAGKTDTQYF.

At least ten counts were recorded for this clonotype. The rearrangement joins TRBV4-1 to TRBJ2-5; D is undetermined. Per germline, CDR1 MGHRA and CDR2 YSYEKL. The V gene lost 2 bases and the J gene lost 4 bases, with 11 bases spanning the gap. The CDR3 covers 14 residues. The CDR3 sequence is CASSQIRARETQYF. CDR3 DNA sequence: TGCGCCAGCAGCCAAATTCGAGCCCGAGAGACCCAGTACTTC.

At least ten counts were recorded for this clonotype. The CDR3 DNA follows: TGCAGTGCCGCCTTAGGAGGCAGGGGGCTCCGGGAGCAGTACTTC. Translating gives CSAALGGRGLREQYF. This rearrangement joins TRBV20-1 to TRBJ2-7; 8 bases map to TRBD1. CDR1 DFQATT and CDR2 SNEGSKA come from the germline V gene (reference sequence). The V segment lost 6 bases and the J segment 7 bases; nucleotides outside the gene matches: 17. The CDR3 runs to 15 residues.

Ten or more counts support this clonotype. In DNA form, the CDR3 reads TGTGCCAGCAGACGCACGGACAGGGGAGAGACCCAGTACTTC. Protein sequence: CASRRTDRGETQYF. This chain joins TRBV12-3 or TRBV12-4 and TRBJ2-5; 9 bases fit TRBD1. V shed 6 bases, J shed 4 bases, and the junction held 6 bases outside the gene matches. CDR3 length: 14 residues.

This clonotype has at least ten counts. The rearrangement uses TRBV15 and TRBJ2-1; D is ambiguous. The CDR3 runs to 13 residues. The germline V gene encodes CDR1 LNHNV and CDR2 YYDKDF (reference sequence). The ends were cut back, 3 bases at V and 9 bases at J, with 12 bases in the middle. CDR3 DNA: TGTGCCACCAGCAGGGACCTCATGGGTGAGCAGTTCTTC. It is translated as CATSRDLMGEQFF.

In this sample, this clonotype turned up many times. The chain is built from TRBV27 and TRBJ2-1; weak D call: TRBD1 (6 bases). The CDR3 sequence is 13 residues long. The V end lost 4 bases, the J end lost 7 bases, and 11 bases lay between the germline ends. Germline V lookup: CDR1 MNHEY, CDR2 SMNVEV (reference sequence). For the CDR3, the DNA is TGTGCCAGCAGTTGGGTGAGGGGGAATGAGCAGTTCTTC. It yields the protein CASSWVRGNEQFF.

This clonotype was observed at least ten times. V and J are TRBV5-1 and TRBJ1-4; 7 positions match TRBD1. This CDR3 contains 15 residues. J lost 4 bases, V lost 3 bases, and 6 bases had no gene match. Germline-derived CDR1 and CDR2 are SGHRS and YFSETQ. CDR3 DNA sequence: TGCGCCAGCAGCTGGGGGGACAGAGATAATGAAAAACTGTTTTTT. This gives the protein CASSWGDRDNEKLFF.